What follows describes a single T cell receptor (beta chain). Its specificity is not known. As to time point: neoterminal ileum biopsy at postoperative endoscopy, about 6 months after surgery. The source of the sample is a study of T cell repertoires in ileal Crohn's disease. Study-level background: M6 samples are neoterminal ileum biopsies from postoperative colonoscopy.

Per sample, about 500 nanograms of biopsy DNA were TCRB immunosequenced. Sequencing was performed with immunoSEQ multiplex PCR; in TCRdb, only in-frame clones are kept and a portion is missing. The sample contains around 7,000 clones, 72% of which appear only once. Germline CDR1 SGHTA, CDR2 FQGNSA. The CDR3 totals 13 residues. Trimming removed 3 bases from V and 2 bases from J, with 8 bases in between. General study points: Active smokers at surgery had more clonal expansions than non-smokers.

The clonotype comes from an adult with Crohn's disease. The sequenced material came from ileal tissue. The V call is TRBV7-2, the J call TRBJ2-7, with D maybe TRBD1 (6 bases). The CDR3 loop reads CASSLDRAYEQYF. DNA for the CDR3: TGTGCCAGCAGCTTGGACAGAGCCTACGAGCAGTACTTC.